These T cell receptor beta chains were read from a single sample in a study of cytomegalovirus exposure and HLA in healthy donors. Libraries were prepared by immunoSEQ multiplex PCR; TCRdb keeps only in-frame clonotypes and omits some of them. The repertoire holds around 63,000 clones, with around 80% as singletons. The sequenced sample consisted of PBMCs. The receptor source for this set is a man between 40 and 49 years old in good health and CMV-seronegative. Both conserved end residues are part of each CDR3. The order of the fields is V gene, J gene, CDR3 length, D gene, clone size, CDR3 protein, CDR3 DNA. D genes are given only for firm matches. Only part of the rows carry a size: once, few, many, or a class if the clone is expanded.

V gene: TRBV27
J gene: TRBJ1-3
CDR3 length: 17
D gene: TRBD1
clone size: NA
CDR3 protein: CASSSLKTGHSGNTIYF
CDR3 DNA: TGTGCCAGCAGTTCTCTCAAGACAGGGCACTCTGGAAACACCATATATTTT

V gene: TRBV10-3
J gene: TRBJ2-3
CDR3 length: 16
D gene: TRBD2
clone size: NA
CDR3 protein: CAISEGLAGGGDTQYF
CDR3 DNA: TGTGCCATCAGTGAGGGACTAGCGGGGGGCGGAGATACGCAGTATTTT

V gene: TRBV6-1
J gene: TRBJ2-7
CDR3 length: 15
D gene: TRBD1
clone size: NA
CDR3 protein: CASSEMGTGPREQYF
CDR3 DNA: TGTGCCAGCAGTGAGATGGGGACAGGGCCGCGCGAGCAGTACTTC

V gene: TRBV2
J gene: TRBJ2-1
CDR3 length: 16
D gene: TRBD1
clone size: NA
CDR3 protein: CASSDWGTGAYNEQFF
CDR3 DNA: TGTGCCAGCAGTGACTGGGGCACAGGGGCGTACAATGAGCAGTTCTTC

V gene: TRBV7-9
J gene: TRBJ2-3
CDR3 length: 13
D gene: TRBD2
clone size: NA
CDR3 protein: CASSFSGGNTQYF
CDR3 DNA: TGTGCCAGCAGCTTTAGCGGGGGAAATACGCAGTATTTT

V gene: TRBV7-9
J gene: TRBJ2-6
CDR3 length: 18
D gene: NA
clone size: NA
CDR3 protein: CASSPKARQVSGANVLTF
CDR3 DNA: TGTGCCAGCAGCCCAAAGGCCAGACAGGTCTCTGGGGCCAACGTCCTGACTTTC

V gene: TRBV5-4
J gene: TRBJ2-3
CDR3 length: 16
D gene: TRBD1
clone size: NA
CDR3 protein: CASSPRDRGKGDTQYF
CDR3 DNA: TGTGCCAGCAGCCCCCGGGACAGGGGCAAGGGAGATACGCAGTATTTT

V gene: TRBV5-6
J gene: TRBJ2-7
CDR3 length: 14
D gene: NA
clone size: few
CDR3 protein: CASSLGAGGYEQYF
CDR3 DNA: TGTGCCAGCAGCCTGGGGGCAGGTGGTTACGAGCAGTACTTC

V gene: TRBV7-2
J gene: TRBJ2-7
CDR3 length: 15
D gene: NA
clone size: NA
CDR3 protein: CASSFKGGILYEQYF
CDR3 DNA: TGTGCCAGCAGCTTTAAGGGGGGGATCCTTTACGAGCAGTACTTC

V gene: TRBV27
J gene: TRBJ2-1
CDR3 length: 18
D gene: NA
clone size: NA
CDR3 protein: CASSLGFIGDWTYNEQFF
CDR3 DNA: TGTGCCAGCAGTTTAGGTTTCATAGGGGACTGGACCTACAATGAGCAGTTCTTC

V gene: TRBV25-1
J gene: TRBJ2-7
CDR3 length: 13
D gene: TRBD2
clone size: NA
CDR3 protein: CASRTSGTYEQYF
CDR3 DNA: TGTGCCAGCAGGACTAGCGGAACCTACGAGCAGTACTTC

V gene: TRBV7-9
J gene: TRBJ2-1
CDR3 length: 17
D gene: TRBD2
clone size: NA
CDR3 protein: CASSLGISLAGDNGKFF
CDR3 DNA: TGTGCCAGCAGCTTAGGAATCTCACTAGCGGGAGACAACGGAAAGTTCTTC

V gene: TRBV10-2
J gene: TRBJ1-5
CDR3 length: 15
D gene: NA
clone size: NA
CDR3 protein: CASSDLGEAGQPQHF
CDR3 DNA: TGCGCCAGCAGTGATCTGGGGGAGGCAGGGCAGCCCCAGCATTTT

V gene: TRBV18
J gene: TRBJ2-7
CDR3 length: 14
D gene: NA
clone size: NA
CDR3 protein: CASSPPGMGGEQYF
CDR3 DNA: TGTGCCAGCTCACCACCTGGAATGGGGGGCGAGCAGTACTTC

V gene: TRBV7-3
J gene: TRBJ2-5
CDR3 length: 13
D gene: TRBD1
clone size: NA
CDR3 protein: CASSFGQGETQYF
CDR3 DNA: TGTGCCAGCAGCTTTGGACAGGGAGAGACCCAGTACTTC

V gene: TRBV28
J gene: TRBJ2-4
CDR3 length: 17
D gene: TRBD1
clone size: NA
CDR3 protein: CASSPPDRVRSKNIQYF
CDR3 DNA: TGTGCCAGCAGTCCCCCTGACAGGGTTAGATCCAAAAACATTCAGTACTTC

V gene: TRBV19
J gene: TRBJ2-5
CDR3 length: 15
D gene: NA
clone size: NA
CDR3 protein: CASSIGGGRQETQYF
CDR3 DNA: TGTGCCAGTAGTATAGGAGGGGGTCGACAAGAGACCCAGTACTTC